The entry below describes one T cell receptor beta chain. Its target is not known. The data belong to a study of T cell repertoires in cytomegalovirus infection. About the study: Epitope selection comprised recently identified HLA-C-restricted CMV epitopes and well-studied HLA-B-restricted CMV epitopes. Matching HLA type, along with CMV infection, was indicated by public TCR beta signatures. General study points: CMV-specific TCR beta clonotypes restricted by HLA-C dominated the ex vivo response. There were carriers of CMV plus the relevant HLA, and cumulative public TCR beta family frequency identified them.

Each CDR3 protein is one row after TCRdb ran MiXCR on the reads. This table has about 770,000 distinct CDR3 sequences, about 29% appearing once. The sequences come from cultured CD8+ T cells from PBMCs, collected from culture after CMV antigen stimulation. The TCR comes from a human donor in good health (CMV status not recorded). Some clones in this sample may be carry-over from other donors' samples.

CDR3 in amino acids: CASNLWTGDTGELFF. The CDR3 DNA sequence: TGTGCCAGCAATCTTTGGACAGGGGACACCGGGGAGCTGTTTTTT. The chain recombines TRBV28 with TRBJ2-2, with 9 bases lining up with TRBD1. The V gene end was trimmed by 7 bases and the J gene end by 3 bases; junction bases not matched to a gene: 6. Germline-derived CDR1 and CDR2 are MDHEN and SYDVKM. The CDR3 has 15 residues.